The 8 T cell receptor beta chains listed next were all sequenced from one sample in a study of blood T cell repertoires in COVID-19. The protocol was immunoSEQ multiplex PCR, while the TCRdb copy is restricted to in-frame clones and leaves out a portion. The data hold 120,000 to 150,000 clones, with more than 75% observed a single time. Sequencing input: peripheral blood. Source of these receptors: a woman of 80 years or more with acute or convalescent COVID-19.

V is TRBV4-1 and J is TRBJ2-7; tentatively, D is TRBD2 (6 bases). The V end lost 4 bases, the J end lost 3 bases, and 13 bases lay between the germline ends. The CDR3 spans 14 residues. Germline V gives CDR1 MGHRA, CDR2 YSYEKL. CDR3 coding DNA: TGCGCCAGCAGCCGCTGGGACTTTAACTACGAGCAGTACTTC. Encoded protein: CASSRWDFNYEQYF.

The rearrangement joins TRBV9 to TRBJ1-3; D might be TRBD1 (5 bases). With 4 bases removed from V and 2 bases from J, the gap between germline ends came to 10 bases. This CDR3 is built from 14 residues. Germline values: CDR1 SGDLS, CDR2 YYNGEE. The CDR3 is CASSSAGAGNTIYF. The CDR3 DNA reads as TGTGCCAGCAGCTCCGCGGGGGCTGGAAACACCATATATTTT.

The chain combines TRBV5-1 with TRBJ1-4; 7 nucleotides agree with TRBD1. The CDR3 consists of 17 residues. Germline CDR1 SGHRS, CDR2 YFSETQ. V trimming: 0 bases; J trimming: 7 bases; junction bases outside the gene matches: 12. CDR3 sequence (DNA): TGCGCCAGCAGCTTGGGACAGGGATCGTTTCTCCTTGAAAAACTGTTTTTT. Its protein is CASSLGQGSFLLEKLFF.

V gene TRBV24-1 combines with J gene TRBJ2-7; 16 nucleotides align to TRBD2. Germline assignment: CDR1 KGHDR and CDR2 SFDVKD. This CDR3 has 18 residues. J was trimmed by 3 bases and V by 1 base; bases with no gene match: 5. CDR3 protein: CATSDLLGTSGRGYEQYF. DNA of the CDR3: TGTGCCACCAGTGATTTACTCGGGACTAGCGGGAGGGGCTACGAGCAGTACTTC.

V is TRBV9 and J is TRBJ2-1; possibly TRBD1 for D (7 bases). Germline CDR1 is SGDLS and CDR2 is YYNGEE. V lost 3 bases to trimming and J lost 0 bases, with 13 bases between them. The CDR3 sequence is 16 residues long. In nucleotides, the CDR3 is TGTGCCAGCAGCGGCGGAGGGGGCTTCTCCTACAATGAGCAGTTCTTC. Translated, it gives CASSGGGGFSYNEQFF.

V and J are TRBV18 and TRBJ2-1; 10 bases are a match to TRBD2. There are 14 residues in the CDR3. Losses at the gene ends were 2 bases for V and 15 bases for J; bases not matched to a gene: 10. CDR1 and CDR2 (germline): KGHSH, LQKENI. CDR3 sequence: CASSPGGSGGLLFF. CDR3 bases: TGTGCCAGCTCACCAGGCGGTAGCGGGGGGTTATTGTTCTTC.

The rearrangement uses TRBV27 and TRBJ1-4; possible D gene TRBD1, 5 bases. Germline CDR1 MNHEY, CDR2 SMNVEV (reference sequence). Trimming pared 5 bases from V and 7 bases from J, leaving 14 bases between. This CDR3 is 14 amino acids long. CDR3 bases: TGTGCCAGCAGTATATTCGGGGGTGGTGAAAAACTGTTTTTT. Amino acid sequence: CASSIFGGGEKLFF.

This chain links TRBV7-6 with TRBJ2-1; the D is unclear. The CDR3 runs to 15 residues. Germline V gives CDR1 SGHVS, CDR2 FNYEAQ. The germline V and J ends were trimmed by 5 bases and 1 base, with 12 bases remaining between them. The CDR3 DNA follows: TGTGCCAGCAGCCCGACTCCCGAATCCTACAATGAGCAGTTCTTC. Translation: CASSPTPESYNEQFF.